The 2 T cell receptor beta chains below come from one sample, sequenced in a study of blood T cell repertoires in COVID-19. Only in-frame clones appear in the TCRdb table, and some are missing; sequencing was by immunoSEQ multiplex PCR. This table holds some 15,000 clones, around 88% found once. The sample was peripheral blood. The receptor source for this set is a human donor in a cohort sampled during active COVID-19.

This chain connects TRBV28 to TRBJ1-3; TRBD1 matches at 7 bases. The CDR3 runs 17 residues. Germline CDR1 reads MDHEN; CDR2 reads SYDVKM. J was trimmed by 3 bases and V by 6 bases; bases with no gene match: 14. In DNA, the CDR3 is TGTGCCAGCAGACCTCCTACAGGGGCTTCTATTGGAAACACCATATATTTT. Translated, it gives CASRPPTGASIGNTIYF.

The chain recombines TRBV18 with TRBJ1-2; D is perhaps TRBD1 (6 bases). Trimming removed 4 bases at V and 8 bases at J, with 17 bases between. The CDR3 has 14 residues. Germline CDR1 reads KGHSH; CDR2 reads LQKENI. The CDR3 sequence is CASSREGGQTGYTF. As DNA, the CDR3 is TGTGCCAGCTCACGAGAAGGGGGACAAACAGGCTACACCTTC. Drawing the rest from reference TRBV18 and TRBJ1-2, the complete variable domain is NAGVMQNPRHLVRRRGQEARLRCSPMKGHSHVYWYRQLPEEGLKFMVYLQKENIIDESGMPKERFSAEFPKEGPSILRIQQVVRGDSAAYFCASSREGGQTGYTFGSGTRLTVV.